This T cell receptor beta chain appears in the sequencing data of a study of blood T cell repertoires in COVID-19. Study-wide context: Spain, Italy and the United States supplied samples that represented acute and convalescent COVID-19. Sources were T cells, B-cell-depleted T cells, or PBMCs; the material itself was cDNA or gDNA.

Trimming cost V 0 bases and J 8 bases, with 16 bases left between them. The germline CDR1 and CDR2 sequences are MNHEY and SVGAGI. The CDR3 is 15 residues long. Per the study methods: Reference gene primer amplification in the assay estimated nucleated cell counts. The data were produced by immunoSEQ multiplex PCR, yet TCRdb's version contains in-frame clones alone and is incomplete. That table gives V, J and clone size, and the DNA gave D and trimming. The sample lists roughly 70,000 clones; 70% to 90% were seen once. The TCR sequence derives from an older man with acute or convalescent COVID-19. The chain employs TRBV6-5 and TRBJ1-2; the D gene is possibly TRBD1 (6 bases). The sequenced sample consisted of peripheral blood. The CDR3 nucleotides are TGTGCCAGCAGTTACTCGGGGTTGGGGGCTGGCGGCTACACCTTC. It codes for CASSYSGLGAGGYTF.